This T cell receptor beta chain was identified during a study of blood T cells in healthy people across ages. Study observations and caveats: TCR beta diversity correlated strongly with naive T cell percentage. The authors considered diversity estimates from one million T cells to be underestimates.

This CDR3 is 15 amino acids long. Per germline, CDR1 MGHRA and CDR2 YSYEKL. J lost 6 bases, V lost 1 base, and 6 bases had no gene match. Each of the donors had 9 to 10 milliliters of peripheral blood drawn into EDTA-treated Vacutainer tubes. A word on this clonotype: The antigen is unknown.

Together with a sample-barcoded 5' primer, a J-beta primer mix was included in a second PCR lasting about 6 to 11 cycles. Each sample provided no less than 2.5 million CDR3-containing paired-end reads. TCRdb processed the 5' RACE reads anew with MiXCR; each CDR3 protein has one entry. The table lists some 1,500,000 distinct CDR3 sequences, around 40% of them singletons. The sequence was collected from a woman under 30 in good health. Sequencing input: blood. The chain carries TRBV4-1 and TRBJ2-7; 10 bases map to TRBD1. CDR3 protein: CASSQAGTGVTEQYF. DNA for the CDR3: TGCGCCAGCAGCCAAGCCGGGACAGGGGTCACCGAGCAGTACTTC.